This TCR beta chain was captured by sequencing in a study of patients and donors after allogeneic stem cell transplantation (dated by TCRdb to about 2020). In the case of this clonotype: Its antigen has not been determined. Base-call qualities are not available, and no considerably larger clone is one nucleotide away.

Sequences SGHTA (CDR1) and FQGNSA (CDR2) are obtained from the germline V gene. Here V drops 0 bases and J drops 10 bases, and the junction holds 10 bases not matched to any gene. From the cysteine up to the phenylalanine, the CDR3 has a length of 16 residues. Only the CDR3 part of the read is kept: 48 bases, read in frame from the first base. The library was built by means of RT-PCR. Reads for this sample came from a NextSeq 550. TCRdb redid the processing of the public reads, applying fastp at Q25 and MiXCR, and retained in-frame beta chains. Records with the same CDR3 protein are collapsed into one entry carrying the most frequent genes and DNA. In this sample the table shows about 960,000 distinct CDR3 sequences, about a sixth of which occur a single time. The ten top clones hold around 6% of the sample.

This TCR was sampled from a human donor who was either an allogeneic HSCT recipient or a stem cell or donor lymphocyte infusion donor (not recorded which). It is not recorded whose cells these are; they may come from a transplant donor. The sequencing sample was made of blood, either unsorted or a sorted T cell fraction (not recorded which). The V and J genes are TRBV7-2 and TRBJ2-1, and TRBD2 aligns with 9 junction nucleotides. The CDR3 here reads CASSLAGTSSRQEQFF. The DNA sequence is TGTGCCAGCAGCTTAGCGGGGACTAGCTCAAGGCAAGAGCAGTTCTTC.